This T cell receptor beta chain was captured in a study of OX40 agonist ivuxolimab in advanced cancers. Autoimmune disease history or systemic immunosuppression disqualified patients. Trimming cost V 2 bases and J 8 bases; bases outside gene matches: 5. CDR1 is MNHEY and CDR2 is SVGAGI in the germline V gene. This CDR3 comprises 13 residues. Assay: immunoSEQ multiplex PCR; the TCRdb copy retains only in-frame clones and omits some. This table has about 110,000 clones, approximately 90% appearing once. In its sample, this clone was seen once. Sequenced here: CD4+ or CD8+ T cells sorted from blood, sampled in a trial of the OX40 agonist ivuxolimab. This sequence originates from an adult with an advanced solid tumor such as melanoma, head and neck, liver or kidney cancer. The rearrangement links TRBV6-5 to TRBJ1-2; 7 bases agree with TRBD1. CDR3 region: CASSYPTGQGYTF. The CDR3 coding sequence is TGTGCCAGCAGTTACCCGACAGGGCAAGGCTACACCTTC.